Each of the 4 T cell receptor beta chains below was sequenced from the same sample in a study of blood T cell repertoires in COVID-19. The repertoire was sequenced with immunoSEQ multiplex PCR; TCRdb's copy has only in-frame clones and lacks some. This table holds 160,000 or so clones, roughly four fifths found once. Material: peripheral blood. The origin of the receptors is a man aged 55 to 70 with active or convalescent COVID-19.

The chain employs TRBV18 and TRBJ1-3; D is ambiguous. V shed 2 bases and J shed 0 bases, with 8 bases lying between them. CDR3 length: 15 amino acids. The germline CDR1 and CDR2 sequences are KGHSH and LQKENI. CDR3 nucleotide sequence: TGTGCCAGCTCACCAGGCAGTTACTCTGGAAACACCATATATTTT. Its protein product is CASSPGSYSGNTIYF.

The chain uses TRBV9 and TRBJ2-1; 8 nucleotides line up with TRBD2. Germline V gene data show CDR1 as SGDLS and CDR2 as YYNGEE. This CDR3 region has 16 residues. V was pared by 3 bases and J by 6 bases, with 11 bases of the junction left unmatched. CDR3 protein: CASSARTGLETNEQFF. The CDR3 DNA follows: TGTGCCAGCAGCGCGCGGACGGGACTAGAAACCAATGAGCAGTTCTTC.

The CDR3 loop reads CASSLGLAGQYF. The CDR3 DNA reads TGTGCCAGTAGTTTGGGACTAGCGGGGCAGTATTTT. The chain recombines TRBV19 with TRBJ2-3, with 12 bases matching TRBD2. The CDR3 contains 12 residues. Germline values: CDR1 LNHDA, CDR2 SQIVND (reference sequence). V shed 5 bases and J 11 bases; nucleotides not matched to a gene: 2.

The V gene is TRBV18, the J gene TRBJ2-2; D might be TRBD1 (6 bases). Germline CDR1 reads KGHSH; CDR2 reads LQKENI. This CDR3 is built from 14 residues. V was cut by 8 bases and J by 7 bases, with 17 bases left in between. DNA of the CDR3: TGTGCCAGCCGGACCGGGACATCAAACGGGGAGCTGTTTTTT. This gives the protein CASRTGTSNGELFF.